These 20 T cell receptor beta chains were all obtained from the same sample, sequenced in a study of monozygotic twins with inflammatory bowel disease (dated by TCRdb to about 2019). Preparation of the library involved 5' RACE. For sequencing, an Illumina HiSeq 2500 was employed. TCRdb reprocessed the public reads and reports one entry per CDR3 protein sequence, without DNA. The sample's clone listing holds approximately 160,000 distinct CDR3 sequences. The ten largest clones capture 6% to 9.5% of the sample. The sample taken for sequencing was blood. The source of these receptors is a human donor with ulcerative colitis or Crohn's disease, or a healthy co-twin of an affected twin (not recorded which).

This chain uses TRBV5-1 with TRBJ2-7. Germline values: CDR1 SGHRS, CDR2 YFSETQ. This CDR3 region has 14 residues. The CDR3 sequence is CASSETGASYEQYF. Full variable domain (missing parts from reference TRBV5-1 and TRBJ2-7): KAGVTQTPRYLIKTRGQQVTLSCSPISGHRSVSWYQQTPGQGLQFLFEYFSETQRNKGNFPGRFSGRQFSNSRSEMNVSTLELGDSALYLCASSETGASYEQYFGPGTRLTVT.

CDR3 sequence reads: CSAPRGPEETQYF. The chain carries TRBV20-1 and TRBJ2-5; as DNA is missing, the TRBD1 call by TCRdb cannot be tested. Germline values: CDR1 DFQATT, CDR2 SNEGSKA (reference sequence). The CDR3 has 13 amino acids.

The chain has TRBV28 and TRBJ2-6; absent DNA, TCRdb's TRBD1 call cannot be checked. Per germline, CDR1 MDHEN and CDR2 SYDVKM. This CDR3 is built from 14 residues. CDR3: CASSPLLGANVLTF.

The CDR3 loop is CASSQNWLAKNIQYF. This chain connects TRBV4-1 to TRBJ2-4. Germline CDR1 reads MGHRA; CDR2 reads YSYEKL. CDR3 length equals 15 residues.

V and J are TRBV5-1 and TRBJ2-2; the TCRdb D gene call, TRBD1, has no DNA to confirm it. This CDR3 has 17 residues. Germline V gene lookup returns CDR1 SGHRS and CDR2 YFSETQ. The CDR3: CASNPGQGARNTGELFF.

The V and J genes are TRBV5-1 and TRBJ2-1; TCRdb calls TRBD2, which cannot be checked without DNA. Germline CDR1 SGHRS, CDR2 YFSETQ. The CDR3 is 16 residues long. CDR3 region: CASSLRAGDGLREQFF.

V gene TRBV10-3 combines with J gene TRBJ2-2. CDR1 is ENHRY and CDR2 is SYGVKD in the germline V gene. The CDR3 contains 15 residues. CDR3 sequence reads: CAIRAAWGNTGELFF.

The rearrangement uses TRBV29-1 and TRBJ2-3; TCRdb outputs TRBD1, but without DNA this stays unchecked. The CDR3 totals 12 residues. Germline loops: CDR1 SQVTM, CDR2 ANQGSEA. CDR3 sequence reads: CSVPQGGDTQYF.

The gene calls are TRBV20-1 and TRBJ1-1; TCRdb names TRBD1, which stays unverified in the absence of DNA. Germline V gene data show CDR1 as DFQATT and CDR2 as SNEGSKA (reference sequence). The CDR3 consists of 13 residues. The CDR3 sequence: CSASTGMYGEAFF.

The chain combines TRBV12-3 or TRBV12-4 with TRBJ1-3; the D gene TCRdb calls, TRBD1, cannot be checked with no DNA. This CDR3 is built from 15 residues. CDR3 amino acids: CASSHPTGFRNTIYF.

The J gene is TRBJ1-5, the V gene TRBV12-2. TRBV12-2 is tagged as a pseudogene. The CDR3 consists of 17 residues. This CDR3 is CASRLAHSYRANQPQHF.

The chain links TRBV29-1 to TRBJ1-1; TCRdb's D gene call, TRBD1, goes unchecked for lack of DNA. The CDR3 spans 15 residues. Germline lookup yields CDR1 SQVTM and CDR2 ANQGSEA. This CDR3 is CSVEGRGRRNTEAFF.

This chain links TRBV10-3 with TRBJ1-1. The germline CDR1 and CDR2 sequences are ENHRY and SYGVKD. The CDR3 is 13 residues long. The CDR3 sequence is CAISVREGTEAFF.

This chain links TRBV5-1 with TRBJ2-3. CDR1 is SGHRS and CDR2 is YFSETQ in the germline V gene. The CDR3 length is 13 residues. The CDR3 reads CASSLDLPDTQYF.

V and J are TRBV5-1 and TRBJ2-5; TCRdb calls TRBD1, which cannot be checked without DNA. Per germline, CDR1 SGHRS and CDR2 YFSETQ. The CDR3 consists of 13 residues. CDR3: CASSFRGQETQYF.

The rearrangement joins TRBV18 to TRBJ1-3; TCRdb calls TRBD1, which cannot be checked without DNA. The CDR3 contains 16 residues. Germline CDR1 KGHSH, CDR2 LQKENI. CDR3 protein: CASSPGQPSSGNTIYF.

The J gene is TRBJ2-7, the V gene TRBV6-5. Germline V gene data show CDR1 as MNHEY and CDR2 as SVGAGI. This CDR3 is built from 11 residues. This CDR3 reads CATANGYEQYF.

The genes are TRBV7-6 and TRBJ2-2; as DNA is missing, the TRBD1 call by TCRdb cannot be tested. The CDR3 length is 14 residues. Germline V gene sequence: CDR1 SGHVS, CDR2 FNYEAQ. The CDR3 loop reads CASSLNRGKGELFF. The variable domain in full, with the rest retrieved from reference TRBV7-6 and TRBJ2-2, is GAGVSQSPRYKVTKRGQDVALRCDPISGHVSLYWYRQALGQGPEFLTYFNYEAQQDKSGLPNDRFSAERPEGSISTLTIQRTEQRDSAMYRCASSLNRGKGELFFGEGSRLTVL.

V gene TRBV7-6 combines with J gene TRBJ2-2; without DNA, the TCRdb call of TRBD1 cannot be checked. The length of the CDR3 is 15 residues. Germline assignment: CDR1 SGHVS and CDR2 FNYEAQ. The CDR3 region is CASSLGTVGTGELFF.

The V gene is TRBV5-1, the J gene TRBJ2-2; TCRdb selects TRBD1, and the lack of DNA leaves this call unchecked. This CDR3 region has 16 residues. Germline lookup yields CDR1 SGHRS and CDR2 YFSETQ. This chain's CDR3 is CASSLFGASNTGELFF.